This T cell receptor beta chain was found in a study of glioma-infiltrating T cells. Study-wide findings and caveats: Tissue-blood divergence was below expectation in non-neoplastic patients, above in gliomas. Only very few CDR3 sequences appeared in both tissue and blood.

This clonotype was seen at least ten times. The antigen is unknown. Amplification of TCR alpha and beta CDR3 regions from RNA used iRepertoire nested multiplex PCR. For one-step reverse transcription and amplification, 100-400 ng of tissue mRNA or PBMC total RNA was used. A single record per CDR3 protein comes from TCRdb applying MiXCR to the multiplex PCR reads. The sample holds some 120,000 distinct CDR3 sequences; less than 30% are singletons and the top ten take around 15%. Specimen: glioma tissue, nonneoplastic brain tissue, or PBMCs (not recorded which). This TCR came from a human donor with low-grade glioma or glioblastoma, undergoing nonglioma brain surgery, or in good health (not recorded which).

Here the CDR3 reads CASRDRAFYRETQYF. As DNA, the CDR3 is TGTGCCAGCAGAGATAGGGCCTTTTATCGGGAGACCCAGTACTTC. The chain couples TRBV2 to TRBJ2-5; no clear D. Deletions cut 6 bases from V and 5 bases from J, with 19 bases between. This CDR3 is 15 amino acids long. The germline V gene encodes CDR1 SNHLY and CDR2 FYNNEI.